This T cell receptor beta chain was sequenced in a study of T cell responses to AZD1222 COVID-19 vaccine. Regarding this clone: The antigen remains unidentified.

Study conclusions and caveats: Only five or six people who got AZD1222 tested seropositive at baseline. Without day 14 samples, only post-peak T cell repertoires were studied. Most donors were white British and more were female, and clonal diversity was possibly underestimated.

CDR3 length: 15 residues. The junction had 5 bases not matched to a gene; V was cut back by 4 bases and J by 4 bases. In germline, CDR1 is SGHRS, CDR2 YFSETQ. Profiling relied on immunoSEQ multiplex PCR, and the TCRdb table lists in-frame clones only, not all of them. The profile shows about 150,000 clones, 87% of them singletons. The gene calls are TRBV5-1 and TRBJ2-2, with 9 bases that match TRBD1. This TCR was recovered from an adult who received the AZD1222 COVID-19 vaccine. Sample: peripheral blood, taken 28 days after the second AZD1222 dose. CDR3 protein: CASSRRTGVTGELFF. CDR3 in DNA: TGCGCCAGCAGCCGCCGGACAGGGGTCACCGGGGAGCTGTTTTTT.